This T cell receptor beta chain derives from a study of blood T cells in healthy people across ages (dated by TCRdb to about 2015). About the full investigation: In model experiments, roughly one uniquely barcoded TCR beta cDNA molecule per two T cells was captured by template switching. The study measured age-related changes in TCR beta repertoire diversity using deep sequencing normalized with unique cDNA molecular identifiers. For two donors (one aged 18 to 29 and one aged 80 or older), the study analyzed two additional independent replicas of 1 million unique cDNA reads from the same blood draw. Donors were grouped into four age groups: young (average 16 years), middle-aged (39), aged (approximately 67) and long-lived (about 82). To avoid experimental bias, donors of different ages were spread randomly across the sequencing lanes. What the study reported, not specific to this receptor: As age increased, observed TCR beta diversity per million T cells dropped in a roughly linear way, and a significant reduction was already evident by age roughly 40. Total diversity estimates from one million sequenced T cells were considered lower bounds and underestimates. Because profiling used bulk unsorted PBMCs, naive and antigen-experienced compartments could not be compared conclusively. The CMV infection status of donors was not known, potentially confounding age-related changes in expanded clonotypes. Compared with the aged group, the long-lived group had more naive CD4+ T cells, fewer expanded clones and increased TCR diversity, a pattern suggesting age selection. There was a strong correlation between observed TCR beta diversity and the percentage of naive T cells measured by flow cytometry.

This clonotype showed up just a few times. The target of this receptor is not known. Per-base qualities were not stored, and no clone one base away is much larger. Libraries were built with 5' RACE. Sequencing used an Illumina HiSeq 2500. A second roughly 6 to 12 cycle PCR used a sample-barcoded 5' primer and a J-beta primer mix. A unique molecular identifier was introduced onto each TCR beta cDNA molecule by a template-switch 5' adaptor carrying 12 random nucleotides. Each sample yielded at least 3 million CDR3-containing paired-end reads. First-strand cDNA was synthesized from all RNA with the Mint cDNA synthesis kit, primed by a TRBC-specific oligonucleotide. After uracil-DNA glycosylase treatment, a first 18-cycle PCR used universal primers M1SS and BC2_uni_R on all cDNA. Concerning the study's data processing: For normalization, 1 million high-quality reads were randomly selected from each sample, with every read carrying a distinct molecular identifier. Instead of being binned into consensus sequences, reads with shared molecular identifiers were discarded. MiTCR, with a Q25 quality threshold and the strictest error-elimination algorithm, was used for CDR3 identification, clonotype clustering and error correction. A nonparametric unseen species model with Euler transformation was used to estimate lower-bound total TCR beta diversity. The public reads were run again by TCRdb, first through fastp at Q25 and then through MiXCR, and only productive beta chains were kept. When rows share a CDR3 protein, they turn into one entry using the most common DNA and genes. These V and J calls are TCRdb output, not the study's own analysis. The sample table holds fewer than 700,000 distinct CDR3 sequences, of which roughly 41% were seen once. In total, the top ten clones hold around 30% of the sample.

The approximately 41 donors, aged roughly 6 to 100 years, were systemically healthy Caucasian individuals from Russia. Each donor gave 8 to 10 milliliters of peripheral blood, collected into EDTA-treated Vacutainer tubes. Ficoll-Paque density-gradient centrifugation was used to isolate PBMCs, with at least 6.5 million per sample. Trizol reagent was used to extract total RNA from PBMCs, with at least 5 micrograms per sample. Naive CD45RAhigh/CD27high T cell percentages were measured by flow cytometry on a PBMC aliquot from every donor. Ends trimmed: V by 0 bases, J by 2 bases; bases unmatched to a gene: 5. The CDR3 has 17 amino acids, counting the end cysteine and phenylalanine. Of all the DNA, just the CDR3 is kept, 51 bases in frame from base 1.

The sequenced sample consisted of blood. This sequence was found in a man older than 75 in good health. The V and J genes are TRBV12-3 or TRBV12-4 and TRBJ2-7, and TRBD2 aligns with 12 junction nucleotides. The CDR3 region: CASSLAGLAGKPYEQYF. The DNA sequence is TGTGCCAGCAGTTTAGCGGGACTAGCGGGTAAACCCTACGAGCAGTACTTC.